This TCR beta chain was observed in a study of beta chain features in type 1 diabetes. Overall study context: On cell yields, gender and age, patients and healthy donors were similar. The study examined 90 million to 130 million sorted cells across all samples. Study outcomes and limitations: Sequencing of cDNA might inflate the share of cells that strongly express TCR. Moderate yet significant TCRB CDR3 shortening was seen in Type 1 diabetes patients in all four CD4+ subsets.

About this clone: Its target is not known.

The sequenced template was cDNA made from the entire isolated RNA. Around 3.57 million reads was the average for naive, central memory and regulatory T cell samples. The repertoire was sequenced with immunoSEQ multiplex PCR; TCRdb's copy has only in-frame clones and lacks some. The sample lists 550,000 to 850,000 clones; around an eighth were seen once. V shed 6 bases, J shed 9 bases, and the junction held 8 bases outside the gene matches. This CDR3 has 15 residues. Per germline, CDR1 SEHNR and CDR2 FQNEAQ (reference sequence). This clonotype was sampled from a young man with type 1 diabetes. Sequencing was done on a sample of naive CD4+ T cells from blood. The chain has TRBV7-9 and TRBJ1-6; 10 positions agree with TRBD1. In nucleotides, the CDR3 is TGTGCCAGCAGGTCCGGGGACAGGGGAAGTTCACCCCTCCACTTT. Protein: CASRSGDRGSSPLHF.